The T cell receptor (beta chain) described here comes from a study of CD8+CD57+ T cells in acquired aplastic anemia. Overall study findings and caveats: Patients and controls shared 25 to 35 CD8+ CDR3 sequences, which appeared highly expressed in patients and within their immunodominant clones. Controls and patients did not differ significantly in CD8+ Simpson's diversity.

Genomic DNA, the template, was used for profiling of the TCR beta VDJ and CDR3. Each CDR3 protein is one row after TCRdb ran MiXCR on the reads. This sample has some 170,000 distinct CDR3 sequences; around half occur once, and the top ten carry 0.85% to 1.3%. With 7 bases clipped from V and 8 bases from J, the junction kept 11 bases outside the gene matches. The CDR3 is made up of 15 amino acids. Details on this clonotype: Its antigen remains unknown. Being one base from a much bigger clone, this may be a read error.

Patients included in sequencing had previously demonstrated CD8+CD57+ cell expansion by flow cytometry. As a group, the patients uniformly had severe acquired aplastic anemia. This receptor was obtained from a human donor with aplastic anemia. Sequenced input: sorted CD4+, CD8+, or CD8+CD57+ T cells (not recorded which) from PBMCs. This chain uses TRBV12-3 or TRBV12-4 with TRBJ2-1; 10 bases fit TRBD1. The CDR3 DNA is TGTGCCAGCACCGGGGACAGGGGAGGTCTATATGAGCAGTTCTTC. It is translated as CASTGDRGGLYEQFF.